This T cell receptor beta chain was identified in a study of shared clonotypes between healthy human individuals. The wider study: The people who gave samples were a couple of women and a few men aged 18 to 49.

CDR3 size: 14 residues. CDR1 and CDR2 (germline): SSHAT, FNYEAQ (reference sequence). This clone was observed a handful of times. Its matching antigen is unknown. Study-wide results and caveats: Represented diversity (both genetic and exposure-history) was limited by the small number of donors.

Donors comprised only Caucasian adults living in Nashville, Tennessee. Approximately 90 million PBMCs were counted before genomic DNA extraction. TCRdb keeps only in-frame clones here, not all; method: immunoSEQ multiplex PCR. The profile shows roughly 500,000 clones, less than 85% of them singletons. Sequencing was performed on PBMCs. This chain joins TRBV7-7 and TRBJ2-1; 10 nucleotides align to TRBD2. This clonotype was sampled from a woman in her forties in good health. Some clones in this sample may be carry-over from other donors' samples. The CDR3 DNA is TGTGCTAGCTCCCCTAGCGGGAGTCGTAATGAGCAGTTCTTC. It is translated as CASSPSGSRNEQFF.